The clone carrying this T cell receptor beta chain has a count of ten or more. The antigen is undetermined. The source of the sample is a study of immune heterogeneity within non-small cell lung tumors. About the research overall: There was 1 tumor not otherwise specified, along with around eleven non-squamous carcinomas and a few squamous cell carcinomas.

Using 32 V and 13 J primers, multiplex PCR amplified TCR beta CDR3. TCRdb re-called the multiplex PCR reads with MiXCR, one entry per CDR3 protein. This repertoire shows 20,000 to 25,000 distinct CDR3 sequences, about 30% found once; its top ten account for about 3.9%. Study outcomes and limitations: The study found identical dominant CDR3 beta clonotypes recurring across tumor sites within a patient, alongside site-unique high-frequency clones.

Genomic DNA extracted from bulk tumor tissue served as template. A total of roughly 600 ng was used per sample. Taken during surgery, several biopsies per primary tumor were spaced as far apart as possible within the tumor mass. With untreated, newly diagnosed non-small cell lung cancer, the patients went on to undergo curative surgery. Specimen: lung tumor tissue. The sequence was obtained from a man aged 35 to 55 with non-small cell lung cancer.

The DNA of the CDR3 is TGTGCCAGCAGACTACAGGGAAATACTGAAGCTTTCTTT. Residues: CASRLQGNTEAFF. V and J are TRBV12-3 or TRBV12-4 and TRBJ1-1; tentative D call: TRBD1 (6 bases). The CDR3 has 13 residues. The V end lost 6 bases, the J end lost 5 bases, and 13 bases lay between the germline ends.